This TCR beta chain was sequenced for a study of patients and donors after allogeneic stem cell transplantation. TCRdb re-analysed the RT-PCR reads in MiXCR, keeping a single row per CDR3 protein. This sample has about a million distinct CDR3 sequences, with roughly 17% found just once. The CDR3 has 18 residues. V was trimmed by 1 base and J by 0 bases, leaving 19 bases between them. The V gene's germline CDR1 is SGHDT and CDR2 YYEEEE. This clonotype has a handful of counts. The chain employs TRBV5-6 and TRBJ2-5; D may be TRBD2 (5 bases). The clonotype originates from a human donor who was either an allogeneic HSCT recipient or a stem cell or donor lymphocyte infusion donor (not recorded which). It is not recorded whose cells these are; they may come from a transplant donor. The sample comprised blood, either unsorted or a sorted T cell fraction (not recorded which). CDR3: CASSLSIRRVPHQETQYF. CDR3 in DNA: TGTGCCAGCAGCTTGAGTATCAGGCGGGTTCCCCACCAAGAGACCCAGTACTTC.